Sequencing of this TCR beta chain was carried out in a study of Ad26.COV2.S vaccination and SARS-CoV-2 variants. Using immunoSEQ multiplex PCR, the repertoire was profiled, and TCRdb retains in-frame clones only, with some absent. The sample yields under 400,000 clones, about nine tenths seen once. Treatment noted: roughly 19 received Ad26.COV2.S at low or high dose, single or two shots; 5 received placebo; per-sample allocation not given. Collection of the samples took place on day 63 after the first injection of vaccine or placebo. This TCR was sampled from a person aged 18-60 years who received the Ad26.COV2.S COVID-19 vaccine or a placebo. The sample in question was peripheral blood, obtained in a trial of Ad26.COV2.S vaccine versus placebo.

The CDR3 region is CATTGTGTGETQYF. The DNA of the CDR3 is TGCGCCACCACCGGGACAGGGACGGGGGAGACCCAGTACTTC. The rearrangement uses TRBV5-1 and TRBJ2-5, with TRBD1 matching 9 bases. The CDR3 loop spans 14 amino acids. CDR1 is SGHRS, CDR2 YFSETQ, per germline. The V segment lost 9 bases and the J segment 5 bases; nucleotides outside the gene matches: 11.